These 11 T cell receptor beta chains came from one sample sequenced in a study of blood T cell repertoires in COVID-19. The data were produced by immunoSEQ multiplex PCR, yet TCRdb's version contains in-frame clones alone and is incomplete. The top ten hold around 2% of the sample, which has over 200,000 clones, around 80% seen once. Sequenced input: PBMCs or T cells enriched from blood (not recorded which). These TCRs come from a man in his 60s who had recovered from COVID-19.

The CDR3 DNA follows: TGTGCCAGCTCACTCGACAGGAGGACTGGAAACACCATATATTTT. This sequence encodes CASSLDRRTGNTIYF. V usage is TRBV18 and J usage is TRBJ1-3; tentatively, D is TRBD1 (6 bases). The germline gives CDR1 KGHSH, CDR2 LQKENI. This CDR3 comprises 15 residues. Trimming shortened V by 4 bases and J by 2 bases, and 12 bases separated the two germline ends. Filled out from reference TRBV18 and TRBJ1-3, the complete variable domain reads NAGVMQNPRHLVRRRGQEARLRCSPMKGHSHVYWYRQLPEEGLKFMVYLQKENIIDESGMPKERFSAEFPKEGPSILRIQQVVRGDSAAYFCASSLDRRTGNTIYFGEGSWLTVV.

The chain combines TRBV2 with TRBJ2-6, with a tentative D call TRBD1 (5 bases). The CDR3 has 19 amino acids. Germline CDR1 SNHLY, CDR2 FYNNEI. Trimming took 2 bases from V and 0 from J, leaving 17 bases between them. For the CDR3, the DNA is TGTGCCAGCAGTGAAAATGGGCAGGGTGGGGACTCTGGGGCCAACGTCCTGACTTTC. As protein: CASSENGQGGDSGANVLTF.

The V call is TRBV30, the J call TRBJ1-2; D unresolved. V shed 1 base and J shed 3 bases, with 9 bases lying between them. Germline lookup yields CDR1 GTSNPN and CDR2 SVGIG (reference sequence). This CDR3 has 13 amino acids. The CDR3 DNA reads TGTGCCTGGAGTGCTGAGGGCTACTATGGCTACACCTTC. It translates to CAWSAEGYYGYTF.

This chain connects TRBV5-4 to TRBJ2-7; the match to TRBD2 covers 7 bases. Looked up from germline, CDR1 is SGHNT and CDR2 is YYREEE (reference sequence). This CDR3 comprises 14 residues. V was pared by 2 bases and J by 2 bases, with 4 bases of the junction left unmatched. CDR3 in DNA: TGTGCCAGCAGCTTTAGCGGGTCCCCCTACGAGCAGTACTTC. Translation: CASSFSGSPYEQYF.

The rearrangement links TRBV2 to TRBJ2-4; D is unresolved. The germline V and J ends were trimmed by 5 bases and 0 bases, with 11 bases remaining between them. The CDR3 totals 15 residues. Germline assignment: CDR1 SNHLY and CDR2 FYNNEI. CDR3 protein: CASSHRELAKNIQYF. The CDR3 coding sequence is TGTGCCAGCAGTCACAGAGAACTAGCCAAAAACATTCAGTACTTC.

CDR3 region: CASSQENRGGEQYF. CDR3 DNA: TGCGCCAGCAGCCAAGAAAACAGGGGGGGCGAGCAGTACTTC. J is TRBJ2-7 and V is TRBV4-1; TRBD1 is a possible D gene (8 bases). Trimming removed 0 bases at V and 6 bases at J, with 12 bases between. Per germline, CDR1 MGHRA and CDR2 YSYEKL. The CDR3 is made up of 14 amino acids.

This clone appeared a single time. The rearrangement joins TRBV7-6 to TRBJ1-6; D is perhaps TRBD1 (6 bases). The CDR3 is 14 residues long. Trimming removed 2 bases at V and 7 bases at J, with 9 bases between. Per the germline V gene, CDR1 is SGHVS and CDR2 is FNYEAQ. CDR3 loop: CASSLRGKNSPLHF. The CDR3 DNA follows: TGTGCCAGCAGCTTAAGGGGGAAGAATTCACCCCTCCACTTT.

J is TRBJ1-2 and V is TRBV11-2, with D unresolved. Germline V gene sequence: CDR1 SGHAT, CDR2 FQNNGV. Trimming removed 1 base from V and 8 bases from J, with 11 bases in between. The CDR3 is 13 residues long. The CDR3 DNA reads TGTGCCAGCAGCTTAGTCCCAGAGGTCGGCTACACCTTC. It translates to CASSLVPEVGYTF.

This chain links TRBV15 with TRBJ2-1; 12 nucleotides line up with TRBD2. CDR1 is LNHNV and CDR2 is YYDKDF in the germline V gene (reference sequence). The CDR3 is made up of 15 amino acids. V was pared by 5 bases and J by 8 bases, with 7 bases of the junction left unmatched. The DNA of the CDR3 is TGTGCCACCAGCCGAGGACTAGCGGGGCCCTATGAGCAGTTCTTC. Its protein product is CATSRGLAGPYEQFF.

This chain joins TRBV7-6 and TRBJ1-1, with 7 bases matching TRBD1. This CDR3 contains 16 residues. Trimming took 5 bases from V and 0 from J; bases not matched to a gene: 9. Germline lookup yields CDR1 SGHVS and CDR2 FNYEAQ. CDR3 sequence (DNA): TGTGCCAGCAGCACCCACAGGGGTGCCGTGAACACTGAAGCTTTCTTT. It specifies CASSTHRGAVNTEAFF.

The genes are TRBV11-1 and TRBJ2-7; D might be TRBD1 (6 bases). In germline, CDR1 is SGHAT, CDR2 FQDESV (reference sequence). Trimming left V 6 bases short and J 5 bases short, with 14 bases between. CDR3 size: 13 residues. The CDR3 reads CASRPTDRNEQYF. The CDR3 DNA reads TGTGCCAGCAGACCAACCGACAGGAACGAGCAGTACTTC. Variable domain in full (rest from reference TRBV11-1 and TRBJ2-7): EAEVAQSPRYKITEKSQAVAFWCDPISGHATLYWYRQILGQGPELLVQFQDESVVDDSQLPKDRFSAERLKGVDSTLKIQPAELGDSAMYLCASRPTDRNEQYFGPGTRLTVT.